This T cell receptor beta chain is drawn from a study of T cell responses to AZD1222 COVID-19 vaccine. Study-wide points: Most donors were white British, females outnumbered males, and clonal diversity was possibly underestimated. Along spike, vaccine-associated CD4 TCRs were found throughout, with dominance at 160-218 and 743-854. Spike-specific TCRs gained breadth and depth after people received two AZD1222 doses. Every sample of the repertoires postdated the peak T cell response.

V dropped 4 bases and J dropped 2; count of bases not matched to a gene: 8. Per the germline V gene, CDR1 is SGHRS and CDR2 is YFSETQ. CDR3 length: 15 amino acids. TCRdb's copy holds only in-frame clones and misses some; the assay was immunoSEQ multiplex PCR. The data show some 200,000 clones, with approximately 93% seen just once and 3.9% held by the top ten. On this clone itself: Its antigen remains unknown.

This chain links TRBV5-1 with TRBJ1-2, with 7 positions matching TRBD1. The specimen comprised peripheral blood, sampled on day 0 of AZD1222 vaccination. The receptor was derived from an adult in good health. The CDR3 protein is CASSVGPQGNYGYTF. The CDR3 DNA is TGCGCCAGCAGCGTAGGCCCACAGGGGAACTATGGCTACACCTTC.